This T cell receptor (beta chain) comes out of a study of neurological immune-mediated disorders. The cDNA was generated by 5'RACE with 10-nucleotide random UMIs. From the 5' RACE reads, TCRdb called clonotypes with MiXCR, one entry per CDR3 protein. The data contain 60,000 to 75,000 distinct CDR3 sequences, roughly 9.8% of them seen just once; the ten biggest clones take up about an eighth. As to time point: longitudinal time-point 2. A total of 2 million PBMCs stored at -80 degrees C provided the unsorted libraries. From germline, CDR1 is KGHSH and CDR2 LQKENI. J was trimmed by 4 bases and V by 2 bases; bases with no gene match: 13. This CDR3 region has 17 residues.

The sample consisted of PBMCs. The chain recombines TRBV18 with TRBJ1-1; 7 bases map to TRBD1. This clonotype originated in a man aged 30 to 45 in good health. The CDR3 region is CASSPYRDSAGTTEAFF. For the CDR3, the DNA is TGTGCCAGCTCACCATACCGGGACAGCGCGGGGACCACTGAAGCTTTCTTT.